This T cell receptor beta chain was found in a study of blood T cell repertoires in COVID-19. The CDR3 totals 15 residues. The V and J ends lost 7 bases and 5 bases, in that order; junction bases with no gene match: 11. CDR1 and CDR2 from the germline V gene are MNHEY and SVGAGI. Clones were sequenced by immunoSEQ multiplex PCR, and TCRdb holds only the in-frame ones, with some missing. Of 250,000 to 350,000 clones listed, approximately 84% are singletons. The chain is built from TRBV6-5 and TRBJ1-2, with 9 bases identical to TRBD1. The TCR was taken from a human donor with COVID-19, enrolled during active disease. The donor label of this sample is uncertain. Sequenced input: peripheral blood. CDR3 protein: CASNYPGQGLYGYTF. DNA for the CDR3: TGTGCCAGCAACTATCCGGGACAGGGTCTATATGGCTACACCTTC.